This T cell receptor beta chain came from a study of response to subunit inactivated influenza vaccine. The study, taken as a whole, reports: With each seasonal influenza vaccination, the authors suggested, few new T cells are recruited.

This clonotype was picked up many times. The antigen is not known. The germline V and J ends were trimmed by 3 bases and 11 bases, with 13 bases remaining between them. Per germline, CDR1 KGHSH and CDR2 LQKENI. The CDR3 consists of 12 residues. TCRdb analysed the RT-PCR reads with MiXCR anew, one entry per CDR3 protein. The table lists fewer than 400,000 distinct CDR3 sequences, around a fifth of them singletons. Sequences were derived from PBMCs from blood, sampled 21 months after vaccination. The chain employs TRBV18 and TRBJ1-1; perhaps TRBD1 as D (6 bases). This sequence originates from a man aged 50-75 years who received an inactivated influenza vaccine. CDR3 nucleotide sequence: TGTGCCAGCTCACCGCCGACAGGATGGGCTTTCTTT. Translation gives CASSPPTGWAFF.